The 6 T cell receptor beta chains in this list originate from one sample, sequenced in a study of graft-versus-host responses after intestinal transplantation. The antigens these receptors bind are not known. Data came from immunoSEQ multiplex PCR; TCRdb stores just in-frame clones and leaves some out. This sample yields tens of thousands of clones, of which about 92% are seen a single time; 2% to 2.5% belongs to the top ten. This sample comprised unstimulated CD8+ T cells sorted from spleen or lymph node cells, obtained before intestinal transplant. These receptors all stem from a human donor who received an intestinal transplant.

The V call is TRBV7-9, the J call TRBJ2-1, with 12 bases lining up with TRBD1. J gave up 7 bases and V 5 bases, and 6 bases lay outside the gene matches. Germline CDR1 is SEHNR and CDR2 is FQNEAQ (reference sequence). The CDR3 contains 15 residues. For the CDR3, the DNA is TGTGCCAGCAGCCCCGGGACAGGGGGCAGGAATGAGCAGTTCTTC. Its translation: CASSPGTGGRNEQFF.

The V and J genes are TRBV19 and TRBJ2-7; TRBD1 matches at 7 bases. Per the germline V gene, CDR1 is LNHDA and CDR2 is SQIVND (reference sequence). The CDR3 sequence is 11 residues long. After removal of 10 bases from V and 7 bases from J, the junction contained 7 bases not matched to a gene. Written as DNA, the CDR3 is TGTGCCACATCACCAGGGGGAGAGCAGTACTTC. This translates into CATSPGGEQYF.

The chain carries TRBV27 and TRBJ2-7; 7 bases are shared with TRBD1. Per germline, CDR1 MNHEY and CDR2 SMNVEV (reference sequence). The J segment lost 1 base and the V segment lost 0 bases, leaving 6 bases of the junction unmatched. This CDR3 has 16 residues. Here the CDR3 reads CASSLSGQPGSYEQYF. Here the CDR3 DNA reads TGTGCCAGCAGTTTATCGGGACAGCCTGGATCCTACGAGCAGTACTTC.

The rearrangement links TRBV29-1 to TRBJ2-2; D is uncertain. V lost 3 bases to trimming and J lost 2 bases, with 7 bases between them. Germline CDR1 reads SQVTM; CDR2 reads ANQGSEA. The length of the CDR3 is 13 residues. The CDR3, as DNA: TGCAGCGTTGATGGCCCTAACACCGGGGAGCTGTTTTTT. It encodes CSVDGPNTGELFF.

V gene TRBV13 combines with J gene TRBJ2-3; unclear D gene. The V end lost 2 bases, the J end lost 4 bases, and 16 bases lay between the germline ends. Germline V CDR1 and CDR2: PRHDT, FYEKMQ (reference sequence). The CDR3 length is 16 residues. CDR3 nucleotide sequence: TGTGCCAGCAGCTTAACCCCACAATCATTTGCAGATACGCAGTATTTT. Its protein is CASSLTPQSFADTQYF.

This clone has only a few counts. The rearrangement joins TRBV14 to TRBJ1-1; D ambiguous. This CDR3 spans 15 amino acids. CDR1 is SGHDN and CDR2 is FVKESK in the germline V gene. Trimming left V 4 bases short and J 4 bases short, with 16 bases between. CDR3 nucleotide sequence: TGTGCCAGCAGCCCCTACTTGGGAGGAGGCACTGAAGCTTTCTTT. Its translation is CASSPYLGGGTEAFF. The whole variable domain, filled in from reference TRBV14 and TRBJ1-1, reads EAGVTQFPSHSVIEKGQTVTLRCDPISGHDNLYWYRRVMGKEIKFLLHFVKESKQDESGMPNNRFLAERTGGTYSTLKVQPAELEDSGVYFCASSPYLGGGTEAFFGQGTRLTVV.